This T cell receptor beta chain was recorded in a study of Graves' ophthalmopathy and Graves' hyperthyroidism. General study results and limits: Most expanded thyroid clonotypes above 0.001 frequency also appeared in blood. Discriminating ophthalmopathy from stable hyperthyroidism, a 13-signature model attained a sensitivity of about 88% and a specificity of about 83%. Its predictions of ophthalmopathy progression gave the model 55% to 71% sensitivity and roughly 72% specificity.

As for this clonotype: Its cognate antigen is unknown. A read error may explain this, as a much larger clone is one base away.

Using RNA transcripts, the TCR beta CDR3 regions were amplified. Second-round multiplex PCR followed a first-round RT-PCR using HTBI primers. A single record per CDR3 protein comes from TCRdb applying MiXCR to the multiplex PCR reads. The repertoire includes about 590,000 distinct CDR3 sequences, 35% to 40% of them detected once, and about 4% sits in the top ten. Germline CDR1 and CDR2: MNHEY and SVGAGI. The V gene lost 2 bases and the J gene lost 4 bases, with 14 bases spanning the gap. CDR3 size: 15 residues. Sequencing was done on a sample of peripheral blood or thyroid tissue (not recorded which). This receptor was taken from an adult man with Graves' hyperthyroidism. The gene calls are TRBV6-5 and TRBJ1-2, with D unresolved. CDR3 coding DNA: TGTGCCAGCAGTTACCGGCCAGTGACTAGCTATGGCTACACCTTC. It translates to CASSYRPVTSYGYTF.